This entry lists 21 T cell receptor beta chains sequenced from one sample in a study of blood T cell repertoires in COVID-19. Data came from immunoSEQ multiplex PCR; TCRdb stores just in-frame clones and leaves some out. The repertoire has roughly 100,000 clones, 81% of them found once; the top ten carry more than 30%. Input material: peripheral blood. The receptors were gathered from an elderly man with acute or convalescent COVID-19.

This clone was counted only a few times. The chain has TRBV19 and TRBJ1-5; no firm D call. V was trimmed by 8 bases and J by 4 bases, leaving 15 bases between them. CDR3 size: 14 residues. Germline V CDR1 and CDR2: LNHDA, SQIVND (reference sequence). The CDR3 is CASRFAGRNQPQHF. For the CDR3, the DNA is TGTGCCAGTCGGTTCGCGGGCAGAAATCAGCCCCAGCATTTT.

The chain couples TRBV27 to TRBJ1-1; D is unclear. Germline CDR1 MNHEY, CDR2 SMNVEV (reference sequence). The CDR3 is 14 amino acids. V was shortened by 0 bases and J by 0 bases, with 5 bases between the two germline ends. As DNA, the CDR3 is TGTGCCAGCAGTTTATCGGGCATGAACACTGAAGCTTTCTTT. It specifies CASSLSGMNTEAFF.

The chain couples TRBV9 to TRBJ2-3, with TRBD2 matching over 9 bases. Trimming removed 0 bases from V and 5 bases from J; junction bases left unmatched: 7. The CDR3 has 16 residues. CDR1 is SGDLS, CDR2 YYNGEE, per germline. CDR3 loop: CASSVGGGRAEDTQYF. DNA of the CDR3: TGTGCCAGCAGCGTAGGTGGCGGGAGGGCGGAAGATACGCAGTATTTT. The entire variable domain, with the rest obtained from reference TRBV9 and TRBJ2-3, is as follows: DSGVTQTPKHLITATGQRVTLRCSPRSGDLSVYWYQQSLDQGLQFLIQYYNGEERAKGNILERFSAQQFPDLHSELNLSSLELGDSALYFCASSVGGGRAEDTQYFGPGTRLTVL.

The chain couples TRBV5-5 to TRBJ2-1; TRBD2 agrees at 10 bases. The germline V gene encodes CDR1 SGHKS and CDR2 YYEKEE (reference sequence). With V trimmed by 2 bases and J by 7 bases, 9 bases remained unmatched. This CDR3 is 16 amino acids long. The CDR3 DNA sequence: TGTGCCAGCAGCTTTGGACTAGCGGCCACGGGGAATGAGCAGTTCTTC. The encoded protein is CASSFGLAATGNEQFF.

The CDR3 coding sequence is TGTGCCAGCAGTCTCTTGAGGGGGACAGGGGACTATGGCTACACCTTC. This translates into CASSLLRGTGDYGYTF. J is TRBJ1-2 and V is TRBV28; 10 nucleotides match TRBD1. Germline trimming cut 5 bases from V and 3 bases from J; bases unmatched to any gene: 9. The CDR3 extends over 16 amino acids. Looked up from germline, CDR1 is MDHEN and CDR2 is SYDVKM.

The chain uses TRBV10-3 and TRBJ1-2, with no clear D. CDR1 and CDR2 (germline): ENHRY, SYGVKD. The CDR3 loop spans 13 amino acids. V was cut by 2 bases and J by 4 bases, with 8 bases left in between. The CDR3 loop reads CAISEVAVYGYTF. The CDR3 nucleotides read TGTGCCATCAGTGAGGTGGCGGTCTATGGCTACACCTTC.

The V gene is TRBV5-1, the J gene TRBJ2-5; 7 bases line up with TRBD2. This CDR3 spans 16 amino acids. The V and J ends lost 1 base and 1 base, in that order; junction bases with no gene match: 7. CDR1 and CDR2 from the germline V gene are SGHRS and YFSETQ. The CDR3 sequence: CASSLNPTGGQETQYF. CDR3 DNA: TGCGCCAGCAGCTTGAACCCGACGGGAGGCCAAGAGACCCAGTACTTC.

This rearrangement joins TRBV10-3 to TRBJ1-6, with D maybe TRBD1 (5 bases). The germline V gene encodes CDR1 ENHRY and CDR2 SYGVKD. V dropped 7 bases and J dropped 10 bases, with 14 bases sitting between them. This CDR3 region has 13 residues. CDR3 sequence (DNA): TGTGCCATCACCCCCGTGGGGGGGTCACCCCTCCACTTT. It specifies CAITPVGGSPLHF.

This rearrangement joins TRBV10-3 to TRBJ1-6; D remains unclear. The germline V gene has CDR1 ENHRY and CDR2 SYGVKD. Trimming took off 6 bases at V and 5 bases at J, with 17 bases between the two ends. This CDR3 comprises 16 residues. The CDR3 DNA follows: TGTGCCATCAGGGATGACAAGGGAGAAAATAATTCACCCCTCCACTTT. Its translation is CAIRDDKGENNSPLHF.

V usage is TRBV7-2 and J usage is TRBJ1-2; D is perhaps TRBD1 (6 bases). Germline V gives CDR1 SGHTA, CDR2 FQGNSA. Trimming took off 5 bases at V and 3 bases at J, with 16 bases between the two ends. The CDR3 sequence is 15 residues long. The CDR3 here is CASSLHGTFDYGYTF. The CDR3, as DNA: TGTGCCAGCAGCCTACACGGGACATTCGACTATGGCTACACCTTC. Complete variable domain (other parts from reference TRBV7-2 and TRBJ1-2): GAGVSQSPSNKVTEKGKDVELRCDPISGHTALYWYRQSLGQGLEFLIYFQGNSAPDKSGLPSDRFSAERTGGSVSTLTIQRTQQEDSAVYLCASSLHGTFDYGYTFGSGTRLTVV.

This clone has just a few counts. The CDR3 sequence is CASSIQGSGNTIYF. The CDR3 bases are TGTGCCAGCAGTATACAGGGTTCTGGAAACACCATATATTTT. The chain couples TRBV28 to TRBJ1-3; possibly TRBD1 for D (6 bases). Germline CDR1 reads MDHEN; CDR2 reads SYDVKM. V shed 5 bases and J shed 1 base, with 9 bases lying between them. This CDR3 region has 14 residues. The variable domain in full, with the rest retrieved from reference TRBV28 and TRBJ1-3, is DVKVTQSSRYLVKRTGEKVFLECVQDMDHENMFWYRQDPGLGLRLIYFSYDVKMKEKGDIPEGYSVSREKKERFSLILESASTNQTSMYLCASSIQGSGNTIYFGEGSWLTVV.

The rearrangement uses TRBV28 and TRBJ2-1, with 12 bases that match TRBD2. CDR3 length equals 17 residues. CDR1 is MDHEN, CDR2 SYDVKM, per germline. V lost 3 bases to trimming and J lost 7 bases; unmatched junction nucleotides: 10. CDR3 bases: TGTGCCAGCAGTTTGGTAACTAGCGGGAGGTTGGGGAATGAGCAGTTCTTC. This encodes CASSLVTSGRLGNEQFF. Combining the CDR3 with reference TRBV28 and TRBJ2-1 gives the whole variable domain DVKVTQSSRYLVKRTGEKVFLECVQDMDHENMFWYRQDPGLGLRLIYFSYDVKMKEKGDIPEGYSVSREKKERFSLILESASTNQTSMYLCASSLVTSGRLGNEQFFGPGTRLTVL.

The V gene is TRBV6-5, the J gene TRBJ2-2; tentative D call: TRBD1 (6 bases). Trimming left V 4 bases short and J 1 base short, with 13 bases between. CDR1 and CDR2 (germline): MNHEY, SVGAGI. The CDR3 is 16 residues long. This CDR3 reads CASSFGDRLNTGELFF. CDR3 bases: TGTGCCAGCAGTTTTGGAGACAGGTTGAACACCGGGGAGCTGTTTTTT.

The chain has TRBV4-1 and TRBJ1-2, with D possibly being TRBD1 (6 bases). The CDR3 spans 17 residues. CDR1 and CDR2 from the germline V gene are MGHRA and YSYEKL. Trimming removed 1 base at V and 0 bases at J, with 15 bases between. DNA of the CDR3: TGCGCCAGCAGCCAAGTTCCAGGGGCCTCTTCTAACTATGGCTACACCTTC. Its protein product is CASSQVPGASSNYGYTF.

V is TRBV7-2 and J is TRBJ2-1; 7 bases agree with TRBD2. Germline V gene data show CDR1 as SGHTA and CDR2 as FQGNSA. Germline trimming cut 4 bases from V and 2 bases from J; bases unmatched to any gene: 8. The CDR3 runs 16 residues. CDR3 sequence: CASSSRAGPAYNEQFF. The DNA for the CDR3 is TGTGCCAGCAGCTCAAGAGCGGGACCCGCCTACAATGAGCAGTTCTTC.

The CDR3 spells CASRDRGYQPQHF. CDR3 DNA: TGTGCCAGCCGGGACAGGGGATATCAGCCCCAGCATTTT. The chain combines TRBV2 with TRBJ1-5; 10 bases agree with TRBD1. This CDR3 has 13 amino acids. With 8 bases clipped from V and 5 bases from J, the junction kept 3 bases outside the gene matches. CDR1 is SNHLY and CDR2 is FYNNEI in the germline V gene. The variable domain in full, with the rest retrieved from reference TRBV2 and TRBJ1-5, is EPEVTQTPSHQVTQMGQEVILRCVPISNHLYFYWYRQILGQKVEFLVSFYNNEISEKSEIFDDQFSVERPDGSNFTLKIRSTKLEDSAMYFCASRDRGYQPQHFGDGTRLSIL.

The rearrangement joins TRBV15 to TRBJ1-2; the D gene is possibly TRBD1 (5 bases). The V and J ends lost 1 base and 6 bases respectively, with 6 bases between them. The CDR3 contains 12 residues. CDR1 is LNHNV, CDR2 YYDKDF, per germline (reference sequence). The CDR3 region is CATSRAGHGYTF. DNA of the CDR3: TGTGCCACCAGCAGAGCAGGGCATGGCTACACCTTC.

This chain connects TRBV7-3 to TRBJ2-1, with 8 bases identical to TRBD2. Germline values: CDR1 SGHTA, CDR2 FQGTGA. V was clipped by 5 bases and J by 2 bases; unmatched bases: 11. The CDR3 runs 17 residues. The CDR3 DNA is TGTGCCAGCAGCGTCCGAGGTAGCGGGAATCCCTACAATGAGCAGTTCTTC. Residues: CASSVRGSGNPYNEQFF. The full variable domain, in which reference TRBV7-3 and TRBJ2-1 provide the parts outside the CDR3, is GAGVSQTPSNKVTEKGKYVELRCDPISGHTALYWYRQSLGQGPEFLIYFQGTGAADDSGLPNDRFFAVRPEGSVSTLKIQRTERGDSAVYLCASSVRGSGNPYNEQFFGPGTRLTVL.

Regarding this clone: Other DNA sequences in the same sample also yield this CDR3. The gene calls are TRBV28 and TRBJ2-7; 13 bases are shared with TRBD2. V was clipped by 5 bases and J by 3 bases; unmatched bases: 1. The CDR3 runs 14 residues. The V gene's germline CDR1 is MDHEN and CDR2 SYDVKM. CDR3 DNA sequence: TGTGCCAGCAGTAGGACTAGCGGGGGCTACGAGCAGTACTTC. Translation: CASSRTSGGYEQYF.

The chain recombines TRBV11-2 with TRBJ1-4, with TRBD1 identical over 8 bases. CDR3 length: 17 amino acids. Germline CDR1 and CDR2: SGHAT and FQNNGV. V was pared by 4 bases and J by 6 bases, with 13 bases of the junction left unmatched. The CDR3 sequence: CASSSTGTGTGDEKLFF. CDR3 DNA: TGTGCCAGCAGCTCGACGGGAACCGGGACAGGCGATGAAAAACTGTTTTTT. The full variable domain, in which reference TRBV11-2 and TRBJ1-4 provide the parts outside the CDR3, is EAGVAQSPRYKIIEKRQSVAFWCNPISGHATLYWYQQILGQGPKLLIQFQNNGVVDDSQLPKDRFSAERLKGVDSTLKIQPAKLEDSAVYLCASSSTGTGTGDEKLFFGSGTQLSVL.

The J gene is TRBJ2-7, the V gene TRBV13, with 10 bases that match TRBD1. Germline V gene data show CDR1 as PRHDT and CDR2 as FYEKMQ (reference sequence). This CDR3 comprises 15 residues. With V trimmed by 6 bases and J by 4 bases, 9 bases remained unmatched. The CDR3 DNA follows: TGTGCCAGCAGTTTGAAACCGGGACAGGGGTACGAGCAGTACTTC. Translated, it gives CASSLKPGQGYEQYF.